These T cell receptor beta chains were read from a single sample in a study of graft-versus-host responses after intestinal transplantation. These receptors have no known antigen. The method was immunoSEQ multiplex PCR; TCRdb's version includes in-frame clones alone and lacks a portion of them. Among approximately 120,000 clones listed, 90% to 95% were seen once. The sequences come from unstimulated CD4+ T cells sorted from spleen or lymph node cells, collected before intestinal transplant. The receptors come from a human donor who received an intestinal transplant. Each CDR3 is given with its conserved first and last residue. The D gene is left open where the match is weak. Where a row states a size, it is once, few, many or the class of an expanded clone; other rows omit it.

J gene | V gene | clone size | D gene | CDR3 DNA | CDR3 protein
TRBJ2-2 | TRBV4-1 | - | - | TGCGCCAGCAGCCAGAGGAGTGGGGAGCTGTTTTTT | CASSQRSGELFF
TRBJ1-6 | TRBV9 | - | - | TGTGCCAGCAGCGACCTCAGGGAAAGCTCACCCCTCCACTTT | CASSDLRESSPLHF
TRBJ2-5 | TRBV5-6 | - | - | TGTGCCAGCAGTTCTGGTCGGCGAGAGACCCAGTACTTC | CASSSGRRETQYF
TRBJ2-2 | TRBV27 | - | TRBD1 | TGTGCCAGCAGTCGCCGACAGGGCCTGAACACCGGGGAGCTGTTTTTT | CASSRRQGLNTGELFF
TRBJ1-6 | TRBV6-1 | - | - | TGTGCCAGCAGTGAATTGGGGACTTCAAAAAATTCACCCCTCCACTTT | CASSELGTSKNSPLHF
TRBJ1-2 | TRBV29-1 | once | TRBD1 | TGCAGCGAGGGGGACAGGTGGAACTATGGCTACACCTTC | CSEGDRWNYGYTF
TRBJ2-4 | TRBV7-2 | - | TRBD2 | TGTGCCAGCAGCGTTACGCGACTAGCGGGGCAGTACTTC | CASSVTRLAGQYF
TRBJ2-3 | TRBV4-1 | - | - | TGCGCCAGCAGCCTTTCGATTCTGGGGCGCACAGATACGCAGTATTTT | CASSLSILGRTDTQYF
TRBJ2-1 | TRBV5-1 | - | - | TGCGCCAGCAGTCCTGGGGACAAATACAATGAGCAGTTCTTC | CASSPGDKYNEQFF
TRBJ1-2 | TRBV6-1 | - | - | TGTGCCAGCAGCCTTTCTAACTATGGCTACACCTTC | CASSLSNYGYTF